This T cell receptor (beta chain) appears in the sequencing data of a study of T-cell reconstitution after alpha-beta-depleted transplantation in children. Researchers prepared the TCRbeta library using unique molecular identifiers, the study reports. TCRdb reanalysed the PCR reads using MiXCR and keeps one entry per CDR3 protein. The table has around 200,000 distinct CDR3 sequences, about 6.4% seen once. This clonotype has a count of ten or more. Trimming removed 7 bases at V and 0 bases at J, with 14 bases between. The V gene's germline CDR1 is ENHRY and CDR2 SYGVKD. The CDR3 extends over 15 amino acids.

The sample was PBMCs from the stem cell graft donor, taken from the stem cell graft. The clonotype comes from a human donor who donated a stem cell graft to a child with Wiskott-Aldrich syndrome. The J gene is TRBJ2-3, the V gene TRBV10-3, with D possibly matching TRBD2 (5 bases). The CDR3, as DNA: TGTGCCATCAAATCTACTAGAGCTAGCACAGATACGCAGTATTTT. Its translation: CAIKSTRASTDTQYF.